These 20 T cell receptor beta chains were sequenced from one sample in a study of low-dose radiotherapy and immunotherapy resistance in tumors. As to time point: after trial treatment. This sample's treatment: LDRT plus nivolumab, ipilimumab, low-dose cyclophosphamide and aspirin (RACIN trial). Primers targeting TRAV and TRBV primed first-strand cDNA, covering alpha and beta chains. The authors ran roughly 20 PCR cycles to amplify TCRs with a constant-region primer and V-primer adapter. MiXCR, applied by TCRdb to the reads, yields one record per CDR3 protein. The data show more than 70,000 distinct CDR3 sequences, around 20% seen once. Sample: PBMCs, taken after low-dose radiotherapy plus immunotherapy. These receptor sequences come from a female donor with ovarian cancer.

V and J are TRBV7-2 and TRBJ2-7; the D is unclear. The V end was cut by 4 bases, the J end by 5 bases, with 9 bases between. The V gene's germline CDR1 is SGHTA and CDR2 FQGNSA. The CDR3 runs 12 residues. Here the CDR3 reads CASSSLYHEQYF. The CDR3, as DNA: TGTGCCAGCAGCTCCTTGTACCACGAGCAGTACTTC.

Worth noting for this clonotype: A far larger clone is one nucleotide away, so this likely arose from a read error. The chain couples TRBV29-1 to TRBJ2-1; D unresolved. Germline CDR1 and CDR2: SQVTM and ANQGSEA. CDR3 length: 12 amino acids. V was pared by 8 bases and J by 10 bases, with 18 bases between. CDR3 DNA: TGCAGCTGCCAGGACGGCTCCTACGAGCAGTTCTTC. Translating it yields CSCQDGSYEQFF.

This clonotype came up many times. The rearrangement links TRBV29-1 to TRBJ1-5; D possibly corresponds to TRBD1 (6 bases). The V gene's germline CDR1 is SQVTM and CDR2 ANQGSEA. The CDR3 sequence is 14 residues long. V lost 4 bases, J lost 6 bases, and 16 bases lay in between. CDR3 bases: TGCAGCGTTGGTTCGGGGGGCGGGAGTCAGCCCCAGCATTTT. This gives the protein CSVGSGGGSQPQHF.

The rearrangement uses TRBV29-1 and TRBJ2-1; D remains ambiguous. The germline gives CDR1 SQVTM, CDR2 ANQGSEA. Trimming cost V 7 bases and J 0 bases, with 13 bases left between them. The CDR3 covers 14 residues. The CDR3 loop reads CSGGGGGSYNEQFF. DNA of the CDR3: TGCAGCGGGGGTGGTGGCGGCTCCTACAATGAGCAGTTCTTC.

The table lists this clonotype with many counts. The V gene is TRBV3-1, the J gene TRBJ1-1; a weak D match, TRBD1 (6 bases). Germline V CDR1 and CDR2: LGHDT, YNNKEL (reference sequence). V was cut by 0 bases and J by 4 bases, with 18 bases left in between. The CDR3 is 17 amino acids. This CDR3 reads CASSQDQSGGASTEAFF. CDR3 coding DNA: TGTGCCAGCAGCCAAGATCAAAGCGGGGGGGCGAGCACTGAAGCTTTCTTT. Together with reference TRBV3-1 and TRBJ1-1, the CDR3 gives the full variable domain: DTAVSQTPKYLVTQMGNDKSIKCEQNLGHDTMYWYKQDSKKFLKIMFSYNNKELIINETVPNRFSPKSPDKAHLNLHINSLELGDSAVYFCASSQDQSGGASTEAFFGQGTRLTVV.

The chain couples TRBV6-2 or TRBV6-3 to TRBJ2-7, with 7 positions matching TRBD1. The CDR3 is 18 amino acids. The trim removed 7 bases at V and 3 bases at J, leaving 21 bases unmatched. Germline values: CDR1 MNHEY, CDR2 SVGEGT. Here the CDR3 reads CASTLRQGTRKNYYEQYF. In DNA, the CDR3 is TGTGCCAGCACTCTAAGACAGGGTACCCGAAAAAATTACTACGAGCAGTACTTC.

As to this clonotype: This likely reflects a read error, since a far larger clone is one base away. This chain uses TRBV12-3 or TRBV12-4 with TRBJ2-5, with D unclear. There are 12 residues in the CDR3. In DNA, the CDR3 is TGTGCCGGCAGCGTAGGTCAAGAGACCCAGTACTTC. Translation gives CAGSVGQETQYF.

As regards this clonotype: One base separates it from a far larger clone, so it is likely a read error. The conserved phenylalanine or tryptophan is not found at the CDR3 terminus, so this likely reflects a read error. This chain uses TRBV10-3 with TRBJ1-5; no firm D call. In germline, CDR1 is ENHRY, CDR2 SYGVKD. The CDR3 loop spans 13 amino acids. The CDR3 spells CASSYLRDQPQHL. In DNA form, the CDR3 reads TGTGCCAGCAGTTACCTCCGGGATCAGCCCCAGCATCTT.

This clonotype was recorded many times. The chain employs TRBV15 and TRBJ2-3, with 9 bases lining up with TRBD1. Germline CDR1 and CDR2: LNHNV and YYDKDF (reference sequence). The V gene end was trimmed by 3 bases and the J gene end by 3 bases; junction bases not matched to a gene: 7. This CDR3 spans 16 amino acids. The CDR3, as DNA: TGTGCCACCAGCAGTCTCATTGGACAGGGGACAGATACGCAGTATTTT. Amino acid sequence: CATSSLIGQGTDTQYF.

Ten or more counts support this clonotype. This chain uses TRBV20-1 with TRBJ2-7; weak D call: TRBD2 (6 bases). V lost 3 bases to trimming and J lost 3 bases, with 12 bases between them. CDR3 length equals 13 residues. Germline values: CDR1 DFQATT, CDR2 SNEGSKA (reference sequence). The CDR3 sequence: CSARLRDRYEQYF. DNA of the CDR3: TGCAGTGCTAGGCTGCGGGACCGCTACGAGCAGTACTTC.

This clonotype was detected ten times or more. The chain employs TRBV9 and TRBJ1-1; D is unclear. This CDR3 is 12 amino acids long. Between the trimmed V and J ends, which lost 5 bases and 7 bases, there was a span of 12 bases. Germline CDR1 reads SGDLS; CDR2 reads YYNGEE. In nucleotides, the CDR3 is TGTGCCAGCAGGGCGCGAGAGGATGAAGCTTTCTTT. Residues: CASRAREDEAFF.

This clonotype was recorded many times. The rearrangement joins TRBV9 to TRBJ2-5; TRBD1 matches 9 bases. This CDR3 is built from 17 residues. From germline, CDR1 is SGDLS and CDR2 YYNGEE. V shed 3 bases and J 3 bases; nucleotides not matched to a gene: 12. The CDR3 sequence is CASSATPGTGTKETQYF. The CDR3 nucleotides are TGTGCCAGCAGCGCAACCCCCGGGACAGGGACAAAAGAGACCCAGTACTTC.

This clonotype was seen repeatedly, ten times or more. The chain combines TRBV7-9 with TRBJ2-1; 10 bases line up with TRBD2. The CDR3 length is 16 residues. CDR1 is SEHNR, CDR2 FQNEAQ, per germline (reference sequence). The V and J ends lost 4 bases and 9 bases, in that order; junction bases with no gene match: 12. The CDR3 region has the DNA TGTGCCAGCAGCTCCCCCCCTAGCGGGAGAGGAGGTGAGCAGTTCTTC. Translating it yields CASSSPPSGRGGEQFF.

At least ten counts were recorded for this clonotype. The V call is TRBV10-3, the J call TRBJ2-1, with 12 nucleotides matching TRBD2. Germline V CDR1 and CDR2: ENHRY, SYGVKD. The CDR3 covers 15 residues. The ends lost 10 bases at V and 6 bases at J; junction bases unmatched: 10. As DNA, the CDR3 is TGTGCCACCCTTGCTAGCGGGGGGGCCGTCAATGAGCAGTTCTTC. Its protein is CATLASGGAVNEQFF.

To note about this clonotype: Given a far larger clone just one base away, this is likely a sequencing read error. V is TRBV6-2 or TRBV6-3 and J is TRBJ2-5; TRBD1 agrees at 10 bases. From germline, CDR1 is MNHEY and CDR2 SVGEGT. CDR3 length equals 15 residues. V lost 5 bases to trimming and J lost 11 bases; unmatched junction nucleotides: 14. CDR3 sequence reads: CASSGRDRGINEQYF. DNA of the CDR3: TGTGCCAGCAGTGGAAGGGACAGGGGAATCAATGAGCAGTACTTC.

This clonotype was counted ten times or more. The chain employs TRBV5-1 and TRBJ1-2; TRBD1 might be the D (6 bases). Trimming cost V 0 bases and J 5 bases, with 8 bases left between them. The CDR3 totals 13 residues. The V gene's germline CDR1 is SGHRS and CDR2 YFSETQ. This CDR3 reads CASSLEGGYGYTF. The CDR3 DNA follows: TGCGCCAGCAGCTTGGAAGGGGGGTATGGCTACACCTTC.

V is TRBV5-6 and J is TRBJ1-5; no definite D call. V was shortened by 4 bases and J by 5 bases, with 10 bases between the two germline ends. CDR1 is SGHDT, CDR2 YYEEEE, per germline. The length of the CDR3 is 13 residues. For the CDR3, the DNA is TGTGCCAGCAGCCGTTCCCTCTATCAGCCCCAGCATTTT. Residues: CASSRSLYQPQHF.

In this sample, this clonotype turned up many times. The gene calls are TRBV18 and TRBJ1-1; 9 positions match TRBD1. This CDR3 spans 15 amino acids. Germline trimming cut 5 bases from V and 5 bases from J; bases unmatched to any gene: 9. The germline CDR1 and CDR2 sequences are KGHSH and LQKENI. The CDR3 nucleotides are TGTGCCAGCTCATCCGGGACAGGGATAAGTACTGAAGCTTTCTTT. Translated, it gives CASSSGTGISTEAFF.

As to this clonotype: Only one base separates this from a far larger clonotype, so it likely reflects a read error. V is TRBV5-3 and J is TRBJ2-7; 9 bases map to TRBD2. TRBV5-3 is marked as an open reading frame, function uncertain. This CDR3 has 14 amino acids. The V gene end was trimmed by 9 bases and the J gene end by 3 bases; junction bases not matched to a gene: 10. CDR3 in DNA: TGTGCCAACAGACCGGCGGGGGGGCACTACGAGCAGTACTTC. Its translation: CANRPAGGHYEQYF.

This clonotype came up many times. This chain joins TRBV5-1 and TRBJ2-5; 8 nucleotides align to TRBD1. There are 15 residues in the CDR3. J gave up 5 bases and V 2 bases, and 8 bases lay outside the gene matches. The germline gives CDR1 SGHRS, CDR2 YFSETQ. DNA for the CDR3: TGCGCCAGCAGCTTTACCCAGGGGGCATGGGAGACCCAGTACTTC. Residues: CASSFTQGAWETQYF.